The sequence of this T cell receptor (beta chain) was determined in a study of shared clonotypes between healthy human individuals. TCRdb's table, derived via immunoSEQ multiplex PCR, lists solely in-frame clones and lacks some. This table has approximately 2.3 million clones, about 92% appearing once. CDR3 length equals 16 residues. Deletions cut 0 bases from V and 0 bases from J, with 13 bases between. The germline CDR1 and CDR2 sequences are SGHRS and YFSETQ. Sequencing input: naive CD4+ T cells from PBMCs. The subset here: CD45RA+ positively selected. The J gene is TRBJ2-7, the V gene TRBV5-1; no definite D call. The receptor comes from a man aged 18 to 30 in good health. Some clones in this sample may be carry-over from other donors' samples. CDR3 coding DNA: TGCGCCAGCAGCTTGGCCGGTCGGGCCCTCTCCTACGAGCAGTACTTC. It encodes CASSLAGRALSYEQYF.